This record concerns one T cell receptor beta chain sequence. In the same sample, other DNA sequences code for this CDR3. These data belong to a study of blood T cell repertoires in COVID-19. Clones were sequenced by immunoSEQ multiplex PCR, and TCRdb holds only the in-frame ones, with some missing. Here the sample spans about 230,000 clones, 65% to 90% being singletons. Germline V gene sequence: CDR1 SGHTA, CDR2 FQGNSA. This CDR3 spans 17 amino acids. Trimming left V 0 bases short and J 0 bases short, with 12 bases between. This TCR came from a man aged 40-55 years who had recovered from COVID-19. The chain recombines TRBV7-2 with TRBJ1-3; a possible D gene is TRBD1 (5 bases). Material for sequencing was peripheral blood. The CDR3: CASSLAHRGTSGNTIYF. DNA for the CDR3: TGTGCCAGCAGCTTAGCTCATCGGGGGACCTCTGGAAACACCATATATTTT.